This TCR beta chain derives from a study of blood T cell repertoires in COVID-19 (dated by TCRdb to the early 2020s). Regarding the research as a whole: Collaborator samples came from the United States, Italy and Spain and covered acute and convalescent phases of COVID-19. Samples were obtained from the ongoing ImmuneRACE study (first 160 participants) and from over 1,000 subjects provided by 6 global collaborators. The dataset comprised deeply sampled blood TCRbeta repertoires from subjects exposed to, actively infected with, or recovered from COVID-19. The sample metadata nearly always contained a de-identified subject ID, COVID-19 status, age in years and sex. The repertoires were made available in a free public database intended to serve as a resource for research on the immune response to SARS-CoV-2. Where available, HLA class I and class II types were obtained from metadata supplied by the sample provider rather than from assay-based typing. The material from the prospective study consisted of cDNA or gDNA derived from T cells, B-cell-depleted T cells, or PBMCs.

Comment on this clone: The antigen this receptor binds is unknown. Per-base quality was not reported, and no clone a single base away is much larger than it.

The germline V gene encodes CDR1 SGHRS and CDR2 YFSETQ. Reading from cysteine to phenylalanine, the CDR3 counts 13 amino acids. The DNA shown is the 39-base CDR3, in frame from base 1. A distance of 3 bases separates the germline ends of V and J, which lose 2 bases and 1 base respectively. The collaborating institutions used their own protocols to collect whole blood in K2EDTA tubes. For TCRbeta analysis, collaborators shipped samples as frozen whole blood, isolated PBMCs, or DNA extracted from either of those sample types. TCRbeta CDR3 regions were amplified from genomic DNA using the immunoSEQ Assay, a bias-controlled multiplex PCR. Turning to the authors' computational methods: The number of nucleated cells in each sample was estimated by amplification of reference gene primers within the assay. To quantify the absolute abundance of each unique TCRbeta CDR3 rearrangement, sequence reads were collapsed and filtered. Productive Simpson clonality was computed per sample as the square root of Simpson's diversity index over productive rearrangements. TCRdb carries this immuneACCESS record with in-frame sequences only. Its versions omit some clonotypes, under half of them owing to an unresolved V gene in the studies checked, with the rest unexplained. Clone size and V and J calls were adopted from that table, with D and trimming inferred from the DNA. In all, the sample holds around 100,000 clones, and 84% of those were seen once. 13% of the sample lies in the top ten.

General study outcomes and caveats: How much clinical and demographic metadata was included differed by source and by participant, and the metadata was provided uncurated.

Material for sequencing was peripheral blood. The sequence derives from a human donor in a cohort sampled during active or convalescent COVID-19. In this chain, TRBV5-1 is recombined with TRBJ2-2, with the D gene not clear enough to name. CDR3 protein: CASSFQNTGELFF. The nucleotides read TGCGCCAGCAGCTTCCAGAACACCGGGGAGCTGTTTTTT.